The clone carrying this T cell receptor beta chain ranks as medium-sized. Its antigen remains unknown. This entry is derived from a study of persistence of HIV-infected CD4 T cells. Study summary: Median time on suppressive ART was seven to nine years.

Study outcomes and limitations: TCR oligoclonality correlated with proviral oligoclonality in the same sorted populations.

Cells were stimulated with overlapping HIV-1 Gag 15-mer peptides. Sorted nonresponding memory CD4+ T cells were CD40L-negative, CD69-negative, CD45RO-high. The CDR3 is 16 residues long. The germline V and J ends were trimmed by 4 bases and 2 bases, with 14 bases remaining between them. CDR1 is SEHNR, CDR2 FQNEAQ, per germline (reference sequence). The immunoSEQ assay was version 4, run in survey mode. Assay used: immunoSEQ multiplex PCR; TCRdb lists only in-frame clones, some missing. The sample includes just over 40,000 clones, 70% to 80% of them seen just once. This rearrangement joins TRBV7-9 to TRBJ2-2, with D tentatively TRBD2 (7 bases). This specimen was CD4+ T cells sorted from PBMCs after roughly 18-hour stimulation, taken from a patient who received antiretroviral therapy. The clonotype originates from an adult man with HIV who was CMV-seropositive. CDR3 region: CASSSPGGLNTGELFF. CDR3 bases: TGTGCCAGCAGCTCACCCGGGGGGCTAAACACCGGGGAGCTGTTTTTT.